A selection of T cell receptor beta chains follows, all from one sample in a study of blood T cell repertoires in COVID-19. Sequenced by immunoSEQ multiplex PCR; TCRdb stores in-frame clones only, minus some. Seen here are roughly 150,000 clones, approximately 80% observed once, and the top ten hold about 8.3%. Specimen: peripheral blood. The receptors here all came from a man aged 55 to 70 with acute or convalescent COVID-19. Each CDR3 is given with its conserved first and last residue. The D gene is left open where the match is weak.

J: TRBJ2-7
D: TRBD2
V: TRBV6-2/TRBV6-3
CDR3: CASSYGGGGYEQYF
DNA: TGTGCCAGCAGTTACGGCGGGGGAGGCTACGAGCAGTACTTC

J: TRBJ1-1
D: NA
V: TRBV19
CDR3: CASSIGGVTEAFF
DNA: TGTGCCAGTAGTATAGGGGGGGTCACTGAAGCTTTCTTT

J: TRBJ1-6
D: NA
V: TRBV3-1/TRBV3-2
CDR3: CASSLRTTYNSPLHF
DNA: TGTGCCAGCAGCCTAAGGACAACCTATAATTCACCCCTCCACTTT

J: TRBJ2-1
D: TRBD1
V: TRBV5-1
CDR3: CASSLSGYRTGVYNEQFF
DNA: TGCGCCAGCAGCTTGAGTGGGTATAGGACAGGGGTCTACAATGAGCAGTTCTTC

J: TRBJ2-2
D: TRBD1
V: TRBV4-1
CDR3: CASSQGQGLTTGELFF
DNA: TGCGCCAGCAGCCAAGGACAGGGGCTAACCACCGGGGAGCTGTTTTTT

J: TRBJ1-1
D: TRBD1
V: TRBV6-2/TRBV6-3
CDR3: CASSRDLGGWTEAFF
DNA: TGTGCCAGCAGTAGGGATCTAGGGGGCTGGACTGAAGCTTTCTTT

J: TRBJ2-3
D: TRBD2
V: TRBV24-1
CDR3: CATSDYEPGRRTQYF
DNA: TGTGCCACCAGTGATTATGAGCCCGGGAGGCGTACGCAGTATTTT

J: TRBJ1-5
D: NA
V: TRBV6-5
CDR3: CASSIDGDSNQPQHF
DNA: TGTGCCAGCAGCATCGACGGAGATAGCAATCAGCCCCAGCATTTT

J: TRBJ1-5
D: NA
V: TRBV12-1
CDR3: CASSFVGTGNSNQPQHF
DNA: NA

J: TRBJ2-7
D: NA
V: TRBV4-3
CDR3: CASSHDIGTSDEQYF
DNA: TGCGCCAGCAGCCACGACATCGGAACCTCCGACGAGCAGTACTTC